This TCR beta chain was sequenced during a study of blood T cell repertoires in COVID-19 (TCRdb year 2020). Background on the whole study: Collaborator samples came from the United States, Italy and Spain and covered acute and convalescent phases of COVID-19. The material from the prospective study consisted of cDNA or gDNA derived from T cells, B-cell-depleted T cells, or PBMCs. The dataset comprised deeply sampled blood TCRbeta repertoires from subjects exposed to, actively infected with, or recovered from COVID-19. The repertoires were released in a freely available public database meant as a resource for research on the immune response to SARS-CoV-2. Samples came from the ongoing ImmuneRACE study (first 160 participants) plus 1,254 subjects from 6 global collaborators. Nearly every sample came with metadata listing a de-identified subject ID, COVID-19 status, age in years and sex. Where HLA class I and class II types were available, the types were taken from metadata supplied by the sample provider, not from assay-based typing.

One collaborating source in Seattle enrolled patients during active infection and followed them longitudinally through the course of disease. Collaborating institutions collected whole blood in K2EDTA tubes following their own protocols. For TCRbeta analysis, collaborator samples were shipped as frozen whole blood, as isolated PBMCs, or as DNA extracted from either sample type. General conclusions and limits of the study: Clinical and demographic metadata were provided uncurated, with the amount varying by source and participant.

The CDR3 runs 12 amino acids, cysteine and phenylalanine included. The DNA shown is the 36-base CDR3, in frame from base 1. The V and J ends are trimmed by 4 bases and 5 bases, leaving 8 bases between them. The germline V gene yields SQVTM for CDR1 and ANQGSEA for CDR2. TCRbeta CDR3 regions were amplified from genomic DNA by means of the immunoSEQ Assay, a bias-controlled multiplex PCR. The source study handled its data this way. Within the assay, amplification of reference gene primers was used to estimate how many nucleated cells each sample contained. Sequence reads were collapsed and filtered to measure the absolute abundance of every unique TCRbeta CDR3 rearrangement. For each sample, productive Simpson clonality was calculated by taking the square root of Simpson's diversity index across productive rearrangements. This is the immuneACCESS table as TCRdb keeps it, with only in-frame sequences that have V and J called. A part of the clones is gone; compared with another copy, unresolved V genes explain less than half, and the rest is unexplained. The DNA gave D and trimming, while V, J and clone size come from that table. Present in this sample are some 200,000 clones, 85% to 95% of which were seen just once. Clones ranked in the top ten supply 0.6% to 0.9% of the sample.

On this clone: Its antigen specificity is not known. Per-nucleotide qualities are absent, and no much larger clonotype sits a single base away.

This clonotype originated in a man aged 25 to 40 with COVID-19, enrolled during active disease. The rearranged chain carries TRBV29-1 and TRBJ1-4; the D region possibly corresponds to TRBD1 (5 bases align). Sample: peripheral blood. The CDR3 here reads CSVAGSNEKLFF. The DNA sequence follows: TGCAGCGTTGCAGGGTCGAATGAAAAACTGTTTTTT.